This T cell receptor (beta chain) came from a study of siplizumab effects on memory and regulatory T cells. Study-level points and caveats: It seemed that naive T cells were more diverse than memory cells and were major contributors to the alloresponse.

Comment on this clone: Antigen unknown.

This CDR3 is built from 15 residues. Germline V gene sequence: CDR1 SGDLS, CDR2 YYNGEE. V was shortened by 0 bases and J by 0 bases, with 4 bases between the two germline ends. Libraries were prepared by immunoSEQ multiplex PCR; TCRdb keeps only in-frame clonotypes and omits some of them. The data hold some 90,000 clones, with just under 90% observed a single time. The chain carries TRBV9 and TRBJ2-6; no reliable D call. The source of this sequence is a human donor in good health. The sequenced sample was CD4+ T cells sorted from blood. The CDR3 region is CASSVVLSGANVLTF. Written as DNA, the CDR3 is TGTGCCAGCAGCGTAGTTCTCTCTGGGGCCAACGTCCTGACTTTC.